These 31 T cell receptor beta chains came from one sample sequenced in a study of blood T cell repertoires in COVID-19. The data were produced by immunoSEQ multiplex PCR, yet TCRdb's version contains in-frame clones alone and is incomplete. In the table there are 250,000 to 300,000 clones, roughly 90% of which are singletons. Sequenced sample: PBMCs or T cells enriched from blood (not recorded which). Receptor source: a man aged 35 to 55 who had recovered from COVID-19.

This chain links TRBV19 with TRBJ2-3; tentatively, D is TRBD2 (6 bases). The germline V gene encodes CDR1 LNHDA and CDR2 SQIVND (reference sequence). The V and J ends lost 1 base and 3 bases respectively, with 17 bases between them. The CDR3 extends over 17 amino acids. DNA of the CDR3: TGTGCCAGTAGTATAGGGACTTTTGGAGGGATGACAGATACGCAGTATTTT. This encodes CASSIGTFGGMTDTQYF.

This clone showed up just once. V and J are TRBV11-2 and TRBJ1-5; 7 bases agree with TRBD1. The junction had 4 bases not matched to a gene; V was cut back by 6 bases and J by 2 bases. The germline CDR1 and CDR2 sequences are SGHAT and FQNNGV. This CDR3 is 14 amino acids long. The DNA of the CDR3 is TGTGCCAGCAGGGATACAGGGGGCAATCAGCCCCAGCATTTT. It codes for CASRDTGGNQPQHF.

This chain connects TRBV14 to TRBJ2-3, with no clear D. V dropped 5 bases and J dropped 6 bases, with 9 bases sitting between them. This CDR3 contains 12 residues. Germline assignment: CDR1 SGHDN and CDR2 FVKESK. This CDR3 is CASSGSSDTQYF. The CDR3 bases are TGTGCCAGCAGCGGTAGTTCTGATACGCAGTATTTT.

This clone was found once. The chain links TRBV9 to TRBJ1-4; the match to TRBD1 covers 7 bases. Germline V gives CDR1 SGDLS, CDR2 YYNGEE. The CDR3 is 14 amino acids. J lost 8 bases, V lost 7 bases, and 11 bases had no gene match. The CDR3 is CASGGDRVEEKLFF. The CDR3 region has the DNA TGTGCCAGCGGGGGAGACAGGGTGGAAGAAAAACTGTTTTTT.

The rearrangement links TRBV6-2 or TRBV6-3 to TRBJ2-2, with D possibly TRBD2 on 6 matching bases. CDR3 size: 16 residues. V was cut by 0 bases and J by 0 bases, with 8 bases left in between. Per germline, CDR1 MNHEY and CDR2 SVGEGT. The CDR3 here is CASSYSSSANTGELFF. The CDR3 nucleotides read TGTGCCAGCAGTTACTCCTCTAGCGCGAACACCGGGGAGCTGTTTTTT.

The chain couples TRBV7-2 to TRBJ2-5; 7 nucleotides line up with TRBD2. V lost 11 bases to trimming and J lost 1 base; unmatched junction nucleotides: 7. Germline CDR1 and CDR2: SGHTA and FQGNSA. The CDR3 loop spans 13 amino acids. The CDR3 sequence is CAGHLAAQETQYF. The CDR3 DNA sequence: TGTGCCGGACACCTAGCGGCCCAAGAGACCCAGTACTTC.

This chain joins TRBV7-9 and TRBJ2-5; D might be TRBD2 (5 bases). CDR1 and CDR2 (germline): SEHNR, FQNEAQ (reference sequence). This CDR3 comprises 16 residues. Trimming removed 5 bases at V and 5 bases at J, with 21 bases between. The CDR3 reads CASSRRLPYDQETQYF. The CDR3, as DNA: TGTGCCAGCAGCCGCCGACTACCGTACGATCAGGAGACCCAGTACTTC.

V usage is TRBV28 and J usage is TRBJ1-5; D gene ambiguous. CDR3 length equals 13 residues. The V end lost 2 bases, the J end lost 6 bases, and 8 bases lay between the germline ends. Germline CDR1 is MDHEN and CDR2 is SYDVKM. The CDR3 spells CASSLVIRQPQHF. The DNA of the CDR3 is TGTGCCAGCAGTTTAGTTATTCGTCAGCCCCAGCATTTT.

The CDR3 region is CASRGLAGETAYEQYF. The CDR3 bases are TGTGCCAGTAGGGGACTAGCGGGAGAAACAGCCTACGAGCAGTACTTC. The genes are TRBV19 and TRBJ2-7; 14 positions match TRBD2. This CDR3 has 16 amino acids. V was pared by 6 bases and J by 2 bases, with 6 bases of the junction left unmatched. CDR1 is LNHDA, CDR2 SQIVND, per germline (reference sequence).

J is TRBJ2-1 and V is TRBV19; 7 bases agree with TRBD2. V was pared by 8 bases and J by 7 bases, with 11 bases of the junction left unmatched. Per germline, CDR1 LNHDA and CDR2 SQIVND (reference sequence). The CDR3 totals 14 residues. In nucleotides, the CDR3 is TGTGCCAGTTCGGGAGCGGGATATCGGAATGAGCAGTTCTTC. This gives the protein CASSGAGYRNEQFF.

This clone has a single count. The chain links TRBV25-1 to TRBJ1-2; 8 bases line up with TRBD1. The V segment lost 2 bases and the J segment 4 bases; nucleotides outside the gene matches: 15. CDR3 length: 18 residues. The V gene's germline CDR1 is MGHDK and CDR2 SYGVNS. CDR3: CASSENSGTGVRSYGYTF. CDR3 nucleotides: TGTGCCAGCAGTGAAAATTCCGGGACAGGAGTGCGATCCTATGGCTACACCTTC.

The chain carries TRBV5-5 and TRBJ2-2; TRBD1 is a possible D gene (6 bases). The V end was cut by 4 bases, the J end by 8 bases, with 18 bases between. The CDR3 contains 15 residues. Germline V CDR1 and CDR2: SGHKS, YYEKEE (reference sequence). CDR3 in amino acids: CASSVYRALTGELFF. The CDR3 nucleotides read TGTGCCAGCAGCGTATACAGGGCGCTGACGGGGGAGCTGTTTTTT.

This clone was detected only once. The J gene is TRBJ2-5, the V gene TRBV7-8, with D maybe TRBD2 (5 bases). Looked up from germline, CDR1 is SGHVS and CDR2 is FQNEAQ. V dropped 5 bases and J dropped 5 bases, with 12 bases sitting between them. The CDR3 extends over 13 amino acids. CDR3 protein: CASSRQPGETQYF. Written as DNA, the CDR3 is TGTGCCAGCAGCCGCCAGCCGGGGGAGACCCAGTACTTC.

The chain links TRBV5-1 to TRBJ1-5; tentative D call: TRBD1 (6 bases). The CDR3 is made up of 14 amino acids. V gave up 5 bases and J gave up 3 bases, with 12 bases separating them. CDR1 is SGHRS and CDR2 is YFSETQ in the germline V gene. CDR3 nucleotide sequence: TGCGCCAGCAGACCCGGGACATTCAATCAGCCCCAGCATTTT. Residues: CASRPGTFNQPQHF.

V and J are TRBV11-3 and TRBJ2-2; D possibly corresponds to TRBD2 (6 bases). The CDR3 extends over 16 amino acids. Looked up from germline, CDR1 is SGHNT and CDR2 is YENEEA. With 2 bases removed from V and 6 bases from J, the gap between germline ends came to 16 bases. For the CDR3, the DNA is TGTGCCAGCAGCTTATTCGGAGGGGCGCTAGCCGGGGAGCTGTTTTTT. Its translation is CASSLFGGALAGELFF.

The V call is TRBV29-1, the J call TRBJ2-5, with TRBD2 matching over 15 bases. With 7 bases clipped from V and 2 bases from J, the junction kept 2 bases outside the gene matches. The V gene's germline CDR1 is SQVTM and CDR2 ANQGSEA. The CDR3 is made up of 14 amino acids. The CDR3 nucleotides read TGCAGCGCCGGACTAGCGGGAGGGCAAGAGACCCAGTACTTC. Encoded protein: CSAGLAGGQETQYF.

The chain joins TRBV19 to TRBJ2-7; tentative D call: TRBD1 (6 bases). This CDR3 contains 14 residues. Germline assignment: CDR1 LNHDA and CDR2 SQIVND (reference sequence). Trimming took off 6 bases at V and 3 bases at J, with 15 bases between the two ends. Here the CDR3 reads CASSRGGGHYEQYF. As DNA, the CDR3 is TGTGCCAGTAGCCGAGGGGGTGGTCACTACGAGCAGTACTTC.

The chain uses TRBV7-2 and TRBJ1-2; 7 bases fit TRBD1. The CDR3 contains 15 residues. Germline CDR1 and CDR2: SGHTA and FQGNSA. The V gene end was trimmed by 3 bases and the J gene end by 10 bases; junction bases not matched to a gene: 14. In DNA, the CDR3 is TGTGCCAGCAGCTTCGACTCGGGACAGTTGATGGTCTACACCTTC. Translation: CASSFDSGQLMVYTF.

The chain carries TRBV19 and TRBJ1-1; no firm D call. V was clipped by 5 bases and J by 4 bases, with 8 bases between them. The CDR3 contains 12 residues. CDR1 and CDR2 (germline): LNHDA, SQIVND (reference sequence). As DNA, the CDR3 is TGTGCCAGTAGTCCCCTCGGCACTGAAGCTTTCTTT. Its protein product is CASSPLGTEAFF. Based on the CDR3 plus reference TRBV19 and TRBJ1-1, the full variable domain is DGGITQSPKYLFRKEGQNVTLSCEQNLNHDAMYWYRQDPGQGLRLIYYSQIVNDFQKGDIAEGYSVSREKKESFPLTVTSAQKNPTAFYLCASSPLGTEAFFGQGTRLTVV.

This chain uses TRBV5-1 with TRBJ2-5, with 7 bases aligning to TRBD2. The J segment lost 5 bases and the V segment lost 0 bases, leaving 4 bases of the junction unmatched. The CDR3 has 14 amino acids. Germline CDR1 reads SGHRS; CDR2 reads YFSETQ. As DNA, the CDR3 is TGCGCCAGCAGCTTGGAGGGAGGGGTTGAGACCCAGTACTTC. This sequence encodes CASSLEGGVETQYF.

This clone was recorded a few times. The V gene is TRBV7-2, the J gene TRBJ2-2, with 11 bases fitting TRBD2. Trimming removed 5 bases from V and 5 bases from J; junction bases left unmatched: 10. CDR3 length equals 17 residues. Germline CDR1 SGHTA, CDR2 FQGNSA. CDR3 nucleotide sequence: TGTGCCAGCAGCCCGAGGACTAGCGGGCCCTTGACCGGGGAGCTGTTTTTT. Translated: CASSPRTSGPLTGELFF.

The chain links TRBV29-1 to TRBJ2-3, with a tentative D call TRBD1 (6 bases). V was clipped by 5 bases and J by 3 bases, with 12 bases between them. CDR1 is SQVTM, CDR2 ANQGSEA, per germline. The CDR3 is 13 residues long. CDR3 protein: CSVTRTDTDTQYF. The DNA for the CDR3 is TGCAGCGTTACCCGGACAGATACAGATACGCAGTATTTT.

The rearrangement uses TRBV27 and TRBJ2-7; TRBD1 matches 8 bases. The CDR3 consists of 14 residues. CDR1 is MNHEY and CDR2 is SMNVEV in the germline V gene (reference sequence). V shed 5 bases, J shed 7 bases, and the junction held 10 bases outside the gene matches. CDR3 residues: CASSPNQGAGEQYF. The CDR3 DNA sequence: TGTGCCAGCAGTCCAAACCAGGGGGCGGGTGAGCAGTACTTC.

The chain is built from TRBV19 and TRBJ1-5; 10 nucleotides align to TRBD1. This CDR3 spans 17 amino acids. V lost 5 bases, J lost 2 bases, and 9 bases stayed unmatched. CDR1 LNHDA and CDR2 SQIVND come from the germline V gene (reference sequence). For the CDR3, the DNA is TGTGCCAGTAGTCCGGACAGGGGGACGTTTGGCAATCAGCCCCAGCATTTT. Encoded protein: CASSPDRGTFGNQPQHF.

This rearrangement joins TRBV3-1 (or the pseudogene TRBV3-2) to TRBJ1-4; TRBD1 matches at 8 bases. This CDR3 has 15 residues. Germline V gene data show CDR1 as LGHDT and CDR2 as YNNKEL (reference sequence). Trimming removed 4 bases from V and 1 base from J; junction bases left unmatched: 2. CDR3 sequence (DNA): TGTGCCAGCAGCCCTACAGGGGGAACTAATGAAAAACTGTTTTTT. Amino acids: CASSPTGGTNEKLFF.

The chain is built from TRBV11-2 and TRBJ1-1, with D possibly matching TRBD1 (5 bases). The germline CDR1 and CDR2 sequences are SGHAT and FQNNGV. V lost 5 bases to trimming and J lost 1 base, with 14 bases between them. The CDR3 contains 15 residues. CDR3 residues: CASSARGIWNTEAFF. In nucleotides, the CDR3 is TGTGCCAGCAGCGCGCGGGGGATCTGGAACACTGAAGCTTTCTTT.

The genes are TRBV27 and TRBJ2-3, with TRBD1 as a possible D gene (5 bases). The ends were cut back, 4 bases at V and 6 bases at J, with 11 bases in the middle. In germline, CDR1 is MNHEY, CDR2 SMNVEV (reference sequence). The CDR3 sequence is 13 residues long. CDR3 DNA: TGTGCCAGCAGTTCTTTAGGGGTTGATACGCAGTATTTT. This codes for CASSSLGVDTQYF.

This chain's CDR3 is CASSSSGTGSRLTDTQYF. The CDR3 bases are TGTGCCAGCAGCTCGTCCGGGACAGGGTCTCGCCTCACAGATACGCAGTATTTT. This chain links TRBV11-3 with TRBJ2-3; TRBD1 aligns across 9 bases. Germline V gene lookup returns CDR1 SGHNT and CDR2 YENEEA. Unmatched junction bases numbered 13, after V lost 4 bases and J lost 2 bases. The CDR3 loop spans 18 amino acids.

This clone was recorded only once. The CDR3 DNA is TGTGCCAGCAGCGATGAGTACGGGGTTATAAGTTCACCCCTCCACTTT. Residues: CASSDEYGVISSPLHF. The J gene is TRBJ1-6, the V gene TRBV5-5; D is unclear. Germline-derived CDR1 and CDR2 are SGHKS and YYEKEE (reference sequence). CDR3 size: 16 residues. V gave up 4 bases and J gave up 9 bases, with 20 bases separating them. Full variable domain (outside the CDR3, taken from reference TRBV5-5 and TRBJ1-6): DAGVTQSPTHLIKTRGQQVTLRCSPISGHKSVSWYQQVLGQGPQFIFQYYEKEERGRGNFPDRFSARQFPNYSSELNVNALLLGDSALYLCASSDEYGVISSPLHFGNGTRLTVT.

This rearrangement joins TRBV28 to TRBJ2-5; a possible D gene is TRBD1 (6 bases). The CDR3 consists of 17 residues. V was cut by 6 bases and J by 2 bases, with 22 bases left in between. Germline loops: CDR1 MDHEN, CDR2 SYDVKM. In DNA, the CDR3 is TGTGCCAGCAGCACCCCGGAACAGGGCGGACCTCAAGAGACCCAGTACTTC. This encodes CASSTPEQGGPQETQYF.

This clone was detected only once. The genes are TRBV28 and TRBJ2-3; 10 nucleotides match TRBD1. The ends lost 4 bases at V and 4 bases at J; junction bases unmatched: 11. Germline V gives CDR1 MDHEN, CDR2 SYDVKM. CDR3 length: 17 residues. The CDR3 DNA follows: TGTGCCAGCAGTTCCCGACTCGACAGGGGGCGTGCAGATACGCAGTATTTT. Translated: CASSSRLDRGRADTQYF.